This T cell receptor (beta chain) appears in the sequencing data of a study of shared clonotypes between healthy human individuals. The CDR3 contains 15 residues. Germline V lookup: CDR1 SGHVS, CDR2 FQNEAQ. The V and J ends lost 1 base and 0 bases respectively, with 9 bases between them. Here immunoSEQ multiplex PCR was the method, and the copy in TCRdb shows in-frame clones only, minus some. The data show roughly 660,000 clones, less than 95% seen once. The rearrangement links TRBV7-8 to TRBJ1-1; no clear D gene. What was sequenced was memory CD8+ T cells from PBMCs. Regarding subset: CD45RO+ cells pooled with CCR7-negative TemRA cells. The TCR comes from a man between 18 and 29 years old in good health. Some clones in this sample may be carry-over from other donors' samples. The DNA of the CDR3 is TGTGCCAGCAGCTTAGTTTTGACCATGAACACTGAAGCTTTCTTT. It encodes CASSLVLTMNTEAFF.